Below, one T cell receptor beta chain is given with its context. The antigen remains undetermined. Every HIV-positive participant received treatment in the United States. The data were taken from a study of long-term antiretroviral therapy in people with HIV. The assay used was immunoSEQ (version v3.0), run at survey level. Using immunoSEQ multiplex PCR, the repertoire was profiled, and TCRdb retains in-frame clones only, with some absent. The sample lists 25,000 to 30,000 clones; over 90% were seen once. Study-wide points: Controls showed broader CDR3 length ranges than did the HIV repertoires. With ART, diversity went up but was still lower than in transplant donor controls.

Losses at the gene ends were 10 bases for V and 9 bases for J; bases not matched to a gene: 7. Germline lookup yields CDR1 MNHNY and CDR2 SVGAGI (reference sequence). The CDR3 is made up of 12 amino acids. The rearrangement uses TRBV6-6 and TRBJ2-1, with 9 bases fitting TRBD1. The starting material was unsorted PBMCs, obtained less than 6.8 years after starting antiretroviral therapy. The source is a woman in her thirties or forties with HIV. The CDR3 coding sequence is TGTGCCATCAACAGGGGGCTGGGTGAGCAGTTCTTC. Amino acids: CAINRGLGEQFF.